This TCR beta chain was profiled in a study of post-analysis software for immune sequencing data. Study-wide results and caveats: The authors found that F measure strongly co-clustered same-batch samples. Controls showed lower frequencies than patients for five TRBV segments, and TRBV5-6, TRBV5-1 and TRBV20-1 were among these. Among multiple sclerosis patients, normalized Chao1 diversity was significantly below that of controls.

This clonotype has a handful of counts. The antigen remains unidentified. Looked up from germline, CDR1 is MGHRA and CDR2 is YSYEKL. Trimming removed 0 bases at V and 0 bases at J, with 5 bases between. The CDR3 extends over 14 amino acids. Unique molecular identifiers had been added to the TCR beta cDNA libraries. It was from approximately 0.91 to 9.4 million T cells that about 500,000 cDNA molecules came. TCRdb used MiXCR to reprocess the PCR reads, holding one entry per CDR3 protein. The profile shows roughly 800,000 distinct CDR3 sequences, under 70% of them singletons. The source material was blood. This chain links TRBV4-1 with TRBJ1-2; D ambiguous. This receptor was taken from a girl aged 5-17 years with multiple sclerosis. CDR3 in amino acids: CASSQDITNYGYTF. CDR3 coding DNA: TGCGCCAGCAGCCAAGACATAACTAACTATGGCTACACCTTC.